This T cell receptor (beta chain) was sequenced during a study of cytomegalovirus exposure and HLA in healthy donors. This clone has only a few counts. PCR was performed using 60 Vbeta and 13 Jbeta primers. The method was immunoSEQ multiplex PCR; TCRdb's version includes in-frame clones alone and lacks a portion of them. Of tens of thousands of clones in the sample, roughly 8.2% were seen once. The sequence was obtained from a man aged 50-59 years in good health and CMV-seronegative. Specimen: PBMCs.

The CDR3 region is CATSRDRNSGGDSYNEQFF. The CDR3 DNA reads TGTGCCACCAGCAGAGATCGGAATAGCGGGGGGGACTCCTACAATGAGCAGTTCTTC. V and J are TRBV15 and TRBJ2-1; 11 positions match TRBD2. Germline V gene data show CDR1 as LNHNV and CDR2 as YYDKDF (reference sequence). This CDR3 spans 19 amino acids. The trim removed 0 bases at V and 0 bases at J, leaving 7 bases unmatched.